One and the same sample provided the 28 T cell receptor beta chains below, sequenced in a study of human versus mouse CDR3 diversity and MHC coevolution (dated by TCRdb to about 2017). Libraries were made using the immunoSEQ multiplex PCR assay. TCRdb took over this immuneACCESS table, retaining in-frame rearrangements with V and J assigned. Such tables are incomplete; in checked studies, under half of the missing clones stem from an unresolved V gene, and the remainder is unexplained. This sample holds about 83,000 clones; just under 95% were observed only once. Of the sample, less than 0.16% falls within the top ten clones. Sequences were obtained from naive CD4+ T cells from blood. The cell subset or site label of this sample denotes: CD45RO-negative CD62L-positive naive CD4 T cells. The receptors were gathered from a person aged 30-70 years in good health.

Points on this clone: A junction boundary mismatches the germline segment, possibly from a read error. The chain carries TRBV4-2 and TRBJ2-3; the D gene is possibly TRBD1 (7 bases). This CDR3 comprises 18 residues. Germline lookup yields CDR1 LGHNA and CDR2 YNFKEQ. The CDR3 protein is CASSQAGISGGPTGTQYF. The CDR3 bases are TGTGCCAGCAGCCAAGCTGGTATATCAGGGGGGCCTACAGGTACGCAGTATTTT.

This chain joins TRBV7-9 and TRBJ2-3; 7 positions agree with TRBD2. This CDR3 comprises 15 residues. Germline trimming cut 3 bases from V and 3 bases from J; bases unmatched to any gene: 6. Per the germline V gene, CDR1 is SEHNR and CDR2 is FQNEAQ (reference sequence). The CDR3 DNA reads TGTGCCAGCAGCTTGGGGAGGGCAGGGACAGATACGCAGTATTTT. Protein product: CASSLGRAGTDTQYF.

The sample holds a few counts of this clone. The CDR3 sequence: CASRETGSKTEAFF. The DNA of the CDR3 is TGCGCCAGCAGGGAAACCGGGAGCAAAACTGAAGCTTTCTTT. This chain connects TRBV10-1 to TRBJ1-1; D is unresolved. V dropped 6 bases and J dropped 5 bases, with 16 bases sitting between them. Germline lookup yields CDR1 WNHNN and CDR2 SYGVQD (reference sequence). The CDR3 loop spans 14 amino acids.

Here the CDR3 DNA reads TGTGCCTGGGCCCCCGGGCGGGATTCACCCCTCCACTTT. Translated, it gives CAWAPGRDSPLHF. The chain couples TRBV30 to TRBJ1-6, with D hard to call. Deletions cut 5 bases from V and 8 bases from J, with 13 bases between. CDR1 and CDR2 from the germline V gene are GTSNPN and SVGIG (reference sequence). The CDR3 runs to 13 residues.

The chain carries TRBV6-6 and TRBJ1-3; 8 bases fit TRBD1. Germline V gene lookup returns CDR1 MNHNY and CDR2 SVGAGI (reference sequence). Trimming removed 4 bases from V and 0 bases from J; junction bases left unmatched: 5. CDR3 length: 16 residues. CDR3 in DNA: TGTGCCAGCAGTTCACAGGGGGTGGTCTCTGGAAACACCATATATTTT. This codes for CASSSQGVVSGNTIYF.

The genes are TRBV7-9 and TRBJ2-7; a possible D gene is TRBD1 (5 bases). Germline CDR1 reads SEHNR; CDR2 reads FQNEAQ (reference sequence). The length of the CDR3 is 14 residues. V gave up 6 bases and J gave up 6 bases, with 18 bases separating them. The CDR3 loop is CASRSLSSQGEQYF. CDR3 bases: TGTGCCAGCAGATCGTTATCGTCGCAGGGCGAGCAGTACTTC.

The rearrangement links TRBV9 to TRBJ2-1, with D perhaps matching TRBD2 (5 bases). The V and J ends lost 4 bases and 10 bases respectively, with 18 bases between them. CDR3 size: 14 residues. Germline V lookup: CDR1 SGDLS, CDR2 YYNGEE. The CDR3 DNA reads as TGTGCCAGCAGCCCATCCGACGGCGGGTGGGAGCAGTTCTTC. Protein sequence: CASSPSDGGWEQFF.

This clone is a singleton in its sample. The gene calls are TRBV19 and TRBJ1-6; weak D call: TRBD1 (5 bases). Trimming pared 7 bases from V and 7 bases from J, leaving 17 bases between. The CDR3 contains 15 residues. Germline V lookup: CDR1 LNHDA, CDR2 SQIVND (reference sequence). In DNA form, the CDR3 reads TGTGCCAGTAATGTCGGTGCAGGGATGAATTCACCCCTCCACTTT. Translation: CASNVGAGMNSPLHF.

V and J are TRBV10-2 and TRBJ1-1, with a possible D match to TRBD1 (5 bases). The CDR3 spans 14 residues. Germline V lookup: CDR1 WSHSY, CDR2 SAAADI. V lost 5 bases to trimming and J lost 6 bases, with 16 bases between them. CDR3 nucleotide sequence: TGCGCCAGCAGTCTAACAGGCCCAGCTGCTGAAGCTTTCTTT. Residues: CASSLTGPAAEAFF.

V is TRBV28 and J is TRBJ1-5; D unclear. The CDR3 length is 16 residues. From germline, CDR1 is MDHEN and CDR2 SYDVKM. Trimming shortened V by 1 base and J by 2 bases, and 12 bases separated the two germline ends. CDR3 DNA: TGTGCCAGCAGTTTATTTGAGGGAGGCGGCAATCAGCCCCAGCATTTT. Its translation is CASSLFEGGGNQPQHF.

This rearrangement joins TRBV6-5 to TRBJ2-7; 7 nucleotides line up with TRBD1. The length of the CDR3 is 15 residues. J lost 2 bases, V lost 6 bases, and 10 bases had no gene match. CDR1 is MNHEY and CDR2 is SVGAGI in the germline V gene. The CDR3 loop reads CASRVYRDSTYEQYF. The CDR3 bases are TGTGCCAGCAGAGTTTATCGGGACAGTACCTACGAGCAGTACTTC.

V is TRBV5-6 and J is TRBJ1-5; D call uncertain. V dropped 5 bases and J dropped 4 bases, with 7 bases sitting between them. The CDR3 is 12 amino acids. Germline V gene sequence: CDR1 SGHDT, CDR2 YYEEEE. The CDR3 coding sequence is TGTGCCAGCAGTACGGGTAATCAGCCCCAGCATTTT. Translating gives CASSTGNQPQHF.

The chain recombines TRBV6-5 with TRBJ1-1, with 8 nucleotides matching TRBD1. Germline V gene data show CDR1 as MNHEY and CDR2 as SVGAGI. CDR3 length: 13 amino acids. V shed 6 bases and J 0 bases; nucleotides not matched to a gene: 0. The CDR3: CASRDRVNTEAFF. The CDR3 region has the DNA TGTGCCAGCAGGGACAGGGTGAACACTGAAGCTTTCTTT.

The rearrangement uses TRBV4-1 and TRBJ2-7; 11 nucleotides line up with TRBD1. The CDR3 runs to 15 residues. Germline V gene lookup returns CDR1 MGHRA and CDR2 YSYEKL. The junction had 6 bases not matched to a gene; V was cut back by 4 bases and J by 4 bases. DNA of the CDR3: TGCGCCAGCAGCCCCGAAGGGACAGGGGGGTACGAGCAGTACTTC. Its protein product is CASSPEGTGGYEQYF.

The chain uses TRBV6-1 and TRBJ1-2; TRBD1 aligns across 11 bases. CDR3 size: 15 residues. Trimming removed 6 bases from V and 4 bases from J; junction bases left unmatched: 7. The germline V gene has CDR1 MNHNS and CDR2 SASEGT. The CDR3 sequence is CASSTGTGGIYGYTF. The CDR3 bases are TGTGCCAGCAGCACCGGGACAGGGGGGATCTATGGCTACACCTTC.

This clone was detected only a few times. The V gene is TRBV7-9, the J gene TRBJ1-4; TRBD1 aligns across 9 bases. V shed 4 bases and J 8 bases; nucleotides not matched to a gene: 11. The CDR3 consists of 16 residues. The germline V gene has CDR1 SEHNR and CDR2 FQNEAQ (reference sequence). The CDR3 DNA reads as TGTGCCAGCAGCTCCACCCTTACAGGGGGCCGGGAAAAACTGTTTTTT. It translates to CASSSTLTGGREKLFF.

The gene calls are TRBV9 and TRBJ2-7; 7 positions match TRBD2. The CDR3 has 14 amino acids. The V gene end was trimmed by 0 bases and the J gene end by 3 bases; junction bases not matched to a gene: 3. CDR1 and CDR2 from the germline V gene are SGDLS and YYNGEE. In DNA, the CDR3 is TGTGCCAGCAGCGTAGGCCAGCGGGGCTACGAGCAGTACTTC. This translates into CASSVGQRGYEQYF. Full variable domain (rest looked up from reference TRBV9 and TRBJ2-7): DSGVTQTPKHLITATGQRVTLRCSPRSGDLSVYWYQQSLDQGLQFLIQYYNGEERAKGNILERFSAQQFPDLHSELNLSSLELGDSALYFCASSVGQRGYEQYFGPGTRLTVT.

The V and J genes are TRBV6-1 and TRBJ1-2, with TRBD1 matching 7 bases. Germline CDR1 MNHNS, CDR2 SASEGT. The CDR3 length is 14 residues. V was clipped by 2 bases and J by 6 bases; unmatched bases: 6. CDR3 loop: CASSELGGANGYTF. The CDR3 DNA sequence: TGTGCCAGCAGTGAACTAGGGGGCGCTAATGGCTACACCTTC.

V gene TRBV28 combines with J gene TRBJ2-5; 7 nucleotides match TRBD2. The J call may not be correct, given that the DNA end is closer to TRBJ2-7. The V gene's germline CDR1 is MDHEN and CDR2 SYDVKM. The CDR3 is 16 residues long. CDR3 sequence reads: CASSFIKVAGSYEQYF. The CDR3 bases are TGTGCCAGCAGTTTCATAAAGGTAGCGGGCTCCTACGAGCAGTACTTC.

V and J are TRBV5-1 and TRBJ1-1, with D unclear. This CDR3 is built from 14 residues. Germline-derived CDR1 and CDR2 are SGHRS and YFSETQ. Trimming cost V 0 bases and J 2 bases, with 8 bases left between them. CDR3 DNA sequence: TGCGCCAGCAGCTTGGCAGATCGAAACACTGAAGCTTTCTTT. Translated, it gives CASSLADRNTEAFF.

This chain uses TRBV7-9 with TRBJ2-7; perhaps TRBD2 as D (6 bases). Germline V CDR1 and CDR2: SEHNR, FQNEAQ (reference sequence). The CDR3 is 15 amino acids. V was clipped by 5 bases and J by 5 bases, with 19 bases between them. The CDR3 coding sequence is TGTGCCAGCAGCCCTCTCCGGGGGTTACTGGACGAGCAGTACTTC. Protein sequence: CASSPLRGLLDEQYF.

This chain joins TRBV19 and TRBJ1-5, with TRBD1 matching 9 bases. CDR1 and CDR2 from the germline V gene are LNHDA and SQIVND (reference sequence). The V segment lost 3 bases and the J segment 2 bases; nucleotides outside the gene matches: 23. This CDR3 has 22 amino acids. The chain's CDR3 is CASSMGVQVWGQGDDGNQPQHF. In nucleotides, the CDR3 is TGTGCCAGTAGTATGGGTGTGCAGGTGTGGGGACAGGGAGATGATGGCAATCAGCCCCAGCATTTT.

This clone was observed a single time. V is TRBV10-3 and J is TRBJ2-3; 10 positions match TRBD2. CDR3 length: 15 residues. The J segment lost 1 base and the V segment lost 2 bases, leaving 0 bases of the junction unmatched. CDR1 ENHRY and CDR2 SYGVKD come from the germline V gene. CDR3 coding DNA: TGTGCCATCAGTGAGGGGACTAGCGGCACAGATACGCAGTATTTT. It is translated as CAISEGTSGTDTQYF.

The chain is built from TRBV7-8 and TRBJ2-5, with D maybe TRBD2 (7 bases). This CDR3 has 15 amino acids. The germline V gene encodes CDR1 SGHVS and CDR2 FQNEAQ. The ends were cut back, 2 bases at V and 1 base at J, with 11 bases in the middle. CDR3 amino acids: CASSLRGAIQETQYF. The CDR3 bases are TGTGCCAGCAGCTTACGGGGGGCCATCCAAGAGACCCAGTACTTC.

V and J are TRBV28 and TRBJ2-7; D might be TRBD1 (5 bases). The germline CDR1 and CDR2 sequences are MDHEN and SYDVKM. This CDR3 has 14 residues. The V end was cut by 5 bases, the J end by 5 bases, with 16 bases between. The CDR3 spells CASSLPVVRDEQYF. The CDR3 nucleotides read TGTGCCAGCAGTCTCCCGGTCGTCAGGGACGAGCAGTACTTC.

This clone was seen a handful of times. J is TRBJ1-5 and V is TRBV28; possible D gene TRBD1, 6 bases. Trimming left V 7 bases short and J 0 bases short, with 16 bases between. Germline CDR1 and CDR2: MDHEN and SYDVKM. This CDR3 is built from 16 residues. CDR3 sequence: CASTRGDTYSNQPQHF. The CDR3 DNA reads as TGTGCCAGCACCCGGGGGGACACCTATAGCAATCAGCCCCAGCATTTT.

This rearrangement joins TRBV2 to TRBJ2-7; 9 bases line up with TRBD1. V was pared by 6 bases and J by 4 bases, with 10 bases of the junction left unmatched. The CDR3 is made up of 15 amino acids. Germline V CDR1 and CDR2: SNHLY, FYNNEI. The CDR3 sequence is CASRTGTGSLYEQYF. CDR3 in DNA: TGTGCCAGCAGGACCGGGACAGGGAGTTTGTACGAGCAGTACTTC.

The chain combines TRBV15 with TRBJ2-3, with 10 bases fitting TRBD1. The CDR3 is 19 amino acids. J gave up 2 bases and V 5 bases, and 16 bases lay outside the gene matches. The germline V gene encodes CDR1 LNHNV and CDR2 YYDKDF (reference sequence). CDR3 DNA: TGTGCCACCAGCTCCTCCGGGACAGGGGCGTTAGAGCTCACAGATACGCAGTATTTT. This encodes CATSSSGTGALELTDTQYF.